Listed below are T cell receptor beta chains from one sample, sequenced in a study of cytomegalovirus exposure and HLA in healthy donors. Sequenced by immunoSEQ multiplex PCR; TCRdb stores in-frame clones only, minus some. Among roughly 190,000 clones, about 69% were seen once, and the ten largest hold about 4.4%. Material for sequencing was PBMCs. These receptors were obtained from a man aged 25-45 years in good health and CMV-seropositive. CDR3s include the opening cysteine and the closing phenylalanine or tryptophan. Each record gives: D gene, J gene, V gene, clone size, CDR3 DNA, CDR3 protein. D genes are given only for firm matches. Clone size is not always given. Where it is, it says once, few, many or a class for expanded clones.

. | TRBJ2-5 | TRBV4-3 | . | TGCGCCAGCAGCCAGGCTCGGAGCCCGCAAGAGACCCAGTACTTC | CASSQARSPQETQYF
. | TRBJ2-5 | TRBV5-1 | . | TGCGCCAGCAGCAGAGGTGGGAGTTCTGAGACCCAGTACTTC | CASSRGGSSETQYF
TRBD2 | TRBJ2-5 | TRBV19 | once | TGTGCCAGTTCTAGCGGGAGGGCAGGGACCCAGTACTTC | CASSSGRAGTQYF
. | TRBJ2-1 | TRBV21-1 | . | TGTGCCAGCAGCGGGACTAGCGGGAGCGAACTCTCCTACAATGAGCAGTTCTTC | CASSGTSGSELSYNEQFF
TRBD1 | TRBJ2-1 | TRBV7-6 | . | TGTGCCAGCAGCTTAGCTCTGGACAGGGCGCAGTTCTTC | CASSLALDRAQFF
TRBD1 | TRBJ1-6 | TRBV7-6 | . | TGTGCCAGCAGCTCGACAGGGAATAATTCACCCCTCCACTTT | CASSSTGNNSPLHF
TRBD2 | TRBJ2-1 | TRBV5-1 | . | TGCGCCAGCAGCCCCGGCCTAGCGGCAAACAATGAGCAGTTCTTC | CASSPGLAANNEQFF
. | TRBJ1-3 | TRBV7-2 | . | TGTGCCAGCAGTTCTTCCCGGGTTCCCTCTGGAAACACCATATATTTT | CASSSSRVPSGNTIYF
. | TRBJ1-1 | TRBV19 | few | TGTGCCAGTAGTGAGGGCCCGAAGATGAACACTGAAGCTTTCTTT | CASSEGPKMNTEAFF
TRBD1 | TRBJ1-1 | TRBV29-1 | . | TGCAGCGTCCACGGGACAGTGAACACTGAAGCTTTCTTT | CSVHGTVNTEAFF
. | TRBJ2-1 | TRBV4-1 | . | TGCGCCAGCAGCCAAGGGGTACGAGGGAGTCTCTACAATGAGCAGTTCTTC | CASSQGVRGSLYNEQFF